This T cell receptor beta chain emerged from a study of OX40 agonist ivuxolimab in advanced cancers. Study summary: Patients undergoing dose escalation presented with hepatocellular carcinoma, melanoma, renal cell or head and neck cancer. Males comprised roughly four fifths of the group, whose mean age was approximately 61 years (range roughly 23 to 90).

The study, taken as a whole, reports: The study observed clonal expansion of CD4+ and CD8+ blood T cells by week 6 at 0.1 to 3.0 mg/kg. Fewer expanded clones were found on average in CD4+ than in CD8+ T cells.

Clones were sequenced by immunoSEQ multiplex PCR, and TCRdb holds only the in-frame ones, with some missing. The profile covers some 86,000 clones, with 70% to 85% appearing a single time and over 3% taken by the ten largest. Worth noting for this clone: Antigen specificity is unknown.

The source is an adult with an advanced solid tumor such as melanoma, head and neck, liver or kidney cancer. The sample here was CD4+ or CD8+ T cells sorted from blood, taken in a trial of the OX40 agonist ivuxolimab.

DNA of the CDR3: TGTGCCAGCAGTCCCACGGGACTAGGTACCAATGAGCAGTTCTTC. The encoded protein is CASSPTGLGTNEQFF. The rearrangement joins TRBV28 to TRBJ2-1, with 8 positions matching TRBD2. This CDR3 has 15 residues. The germline V gene has CDR1 MDHEN and CDR2 SYDVKM. V gave up 5 bases and J gave up 6 bases; unmatched junction bases: 9.